The clone carrying this TCR beta chain was seen at least ten times. Its matching antigen is unknown. The time point was: newly diagnosed GD, antithyroid drugs for less than 3 months. After RNA was extracted from PBMCs, the TCR library was made from it. These data come from a study of regulatory T cells in long-lasting Graves disease. Trimming shortened V by 2 bases and J by 4 bases, and 15 bases separated the two germline ends. From germline, CDR1 is GTSNPN and CDR2 SVGIG (reference sequence). This CDR3 spans 15 amino acids. The study, taken as a whole, reports: The analysis examined peripheral blood only and excluded thyroid tissue.

Construction of TCR beta libraries relied on iRepertoire HTBI primers and on Arm-PCR targeting CDR3 regions. TCRdb redid the calling of the multiplex PCR reads with MiXCR, one entry per CDR3 protein. The data hold about 440,000 distinct CDR3 sequences, with 15% to 20% observed a single time. The sample was also linked to a second study, of T cells in Graves' hyperthyroidism and ophthalmopathy. As reported in that work: The HTBI primer set was used in a first-round RT-PCR of the TCR CDR3.

The specimen comprised peripheral blood mononuclear cells (PBMCs), sampled at new diagnosis, from a patient treated with antithyroid drugs. The receptor was isolated from a woman in her thirties with Graves disease. The chain is built from TRBV30 and TRBJ1-5; D call uncertain. The CDR3 nucleotides read TGTGCCTGGAGTCATCAGAATAGCCCAAATCAGCCCCAGCATTTT. Amino acids: CAWSHQNSPNQPQHF.